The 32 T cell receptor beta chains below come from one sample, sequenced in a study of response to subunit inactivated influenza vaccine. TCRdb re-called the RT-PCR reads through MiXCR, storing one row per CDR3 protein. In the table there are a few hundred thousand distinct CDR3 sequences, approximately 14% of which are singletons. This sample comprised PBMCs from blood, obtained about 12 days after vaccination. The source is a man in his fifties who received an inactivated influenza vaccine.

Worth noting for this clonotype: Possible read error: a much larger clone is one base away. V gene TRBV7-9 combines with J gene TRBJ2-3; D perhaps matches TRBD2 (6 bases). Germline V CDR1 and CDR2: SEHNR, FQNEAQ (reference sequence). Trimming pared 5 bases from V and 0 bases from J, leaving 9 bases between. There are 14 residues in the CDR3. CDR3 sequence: CASSHRGSTDTQYF. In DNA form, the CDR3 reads TGTGCCAGCAGCCACCGGGGGAGCACAGATACGCAGTATTTT.

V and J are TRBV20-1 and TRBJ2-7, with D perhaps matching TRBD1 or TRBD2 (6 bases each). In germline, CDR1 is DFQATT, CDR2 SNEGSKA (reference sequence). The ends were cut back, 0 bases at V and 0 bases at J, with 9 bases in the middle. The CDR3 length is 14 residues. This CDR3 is CSARDWGASYEQYF. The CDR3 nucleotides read TGCAGTGCTAGAGATTGGGGGGCCTCCTACGAGCAGTACTTC.

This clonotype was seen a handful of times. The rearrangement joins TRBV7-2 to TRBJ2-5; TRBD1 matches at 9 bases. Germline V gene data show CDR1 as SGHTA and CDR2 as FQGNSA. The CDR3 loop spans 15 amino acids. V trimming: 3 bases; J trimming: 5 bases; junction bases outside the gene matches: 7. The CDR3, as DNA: TGTGCCAGCAGCTTCCAACAGGGGGCGCGGGAGACCCAGTACTTC. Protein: CASSFQQGARETQYF.

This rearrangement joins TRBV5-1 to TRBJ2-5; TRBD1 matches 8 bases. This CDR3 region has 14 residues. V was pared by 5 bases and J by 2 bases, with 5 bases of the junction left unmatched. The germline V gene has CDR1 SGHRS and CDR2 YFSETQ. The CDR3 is CASRIGTGQETQYF. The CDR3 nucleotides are TGCGCCAGCAGGATCGGGACAGGTCAAGAGACCCAGTACTTC.

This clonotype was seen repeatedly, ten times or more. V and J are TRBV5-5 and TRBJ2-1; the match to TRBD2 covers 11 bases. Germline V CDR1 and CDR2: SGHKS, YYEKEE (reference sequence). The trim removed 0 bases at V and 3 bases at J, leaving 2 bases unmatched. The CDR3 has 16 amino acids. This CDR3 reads CASSLEGTSGYNEQFF. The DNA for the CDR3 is TGTGCCAGCAGCTTGGAAGGGACTAGCGGCTACAATGAGCAGTTCTTC.

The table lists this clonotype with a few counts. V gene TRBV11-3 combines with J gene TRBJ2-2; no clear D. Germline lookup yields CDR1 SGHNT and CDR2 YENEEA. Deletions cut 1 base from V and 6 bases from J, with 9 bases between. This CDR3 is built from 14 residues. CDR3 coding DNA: TGTGCCAGCAGCTTAGGGGGTTCCCCCGGGGAGCTGTTTTTT. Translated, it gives CASSLGGSPGELFF.

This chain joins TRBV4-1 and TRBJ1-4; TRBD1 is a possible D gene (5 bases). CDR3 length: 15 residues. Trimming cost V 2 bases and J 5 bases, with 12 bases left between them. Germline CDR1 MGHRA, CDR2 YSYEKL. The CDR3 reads CASSQRDGSNEKLFF. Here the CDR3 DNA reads TGCGCCAGCAGCCAAAGGGACGGATCCAATGAAAAACTGTTTTTT.

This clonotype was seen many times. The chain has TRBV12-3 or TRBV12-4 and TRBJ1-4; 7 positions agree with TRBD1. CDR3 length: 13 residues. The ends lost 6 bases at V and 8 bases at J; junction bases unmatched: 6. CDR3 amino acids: CASSPGQTEKLFF. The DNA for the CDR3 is TGTGCCAGCAGCCCGGGACAGACAGAAAAACTGTTTTTT.

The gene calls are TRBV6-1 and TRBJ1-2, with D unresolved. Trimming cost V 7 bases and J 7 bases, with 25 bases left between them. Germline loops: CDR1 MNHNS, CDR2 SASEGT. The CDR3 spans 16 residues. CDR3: CASNDGSYGAPGGYTF. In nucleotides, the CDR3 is TGTGCCAGCAATGACGGGTCCTACGGAGCTCCTGGTGGCTACACCTTC.

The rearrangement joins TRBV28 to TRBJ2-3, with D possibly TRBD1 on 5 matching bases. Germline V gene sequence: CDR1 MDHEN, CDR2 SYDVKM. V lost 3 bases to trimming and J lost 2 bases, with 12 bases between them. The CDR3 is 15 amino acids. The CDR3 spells CASSFIGADTDTQYF. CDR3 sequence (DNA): TGTGCCAGCAGTTTTATTGGGGCCGACACAGATACGCAGTATTTT.

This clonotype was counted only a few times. Here the CDR3 DNA reads TGCAGCGCCCCGGAGCGGGGGGGCCAGACAGATACGCAGTATTTT. The encoded protein is CSAPERGGQTDTQYF. J is TRBJ2-3 and V is TRBV29-1; 10 bases match TRBD2. After removal of 7 bases from V and 3 bases from J, the junction contained 10 bases not matched to a gene. The CDR3 runs 15 residues. Germline lookup yields CDR1 SQVTM and CDR2 ANQGSEA.

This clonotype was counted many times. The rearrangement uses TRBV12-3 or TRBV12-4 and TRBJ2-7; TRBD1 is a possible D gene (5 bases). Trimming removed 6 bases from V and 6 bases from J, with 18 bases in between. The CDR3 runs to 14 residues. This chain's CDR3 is CASRRGASRAEQYF. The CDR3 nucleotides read TGTGCCAGCAGACGTGGGGCCTCCAGGGCCGAGCAGTACTTC.

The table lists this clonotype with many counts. CDR3 residues: CSVSRTSGLSGEQFF. For the CDR3, the DNA is TGCAGCGTCTCAAGGACTAGCGGTTTGTCAGGAGAGCAGTTCTTC. The chain carries TRBV29-1 and TRBJ2-1, with 10 nucleotides matching TRBD2. V dropped 6 bases and J dropped 10; count of bases not matched to a gene: 15. CDR1 SQVTM and CDR2 ANQGSEA come from the germline V gene. The CDR3 runs 15 residues.

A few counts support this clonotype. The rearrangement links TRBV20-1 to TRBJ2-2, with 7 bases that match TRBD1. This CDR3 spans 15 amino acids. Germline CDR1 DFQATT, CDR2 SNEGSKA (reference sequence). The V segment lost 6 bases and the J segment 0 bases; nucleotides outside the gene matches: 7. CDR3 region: CSARPTGTNTGELFF. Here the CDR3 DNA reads TGCAGTGCCCGACCGACAGGGACGAACACCGGGGAGCTGTTTTTT.

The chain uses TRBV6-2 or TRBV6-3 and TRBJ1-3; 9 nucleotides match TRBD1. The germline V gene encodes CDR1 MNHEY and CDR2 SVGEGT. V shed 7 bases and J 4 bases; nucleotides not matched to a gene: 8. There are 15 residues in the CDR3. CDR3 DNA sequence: TGTGCCAGCACCGCCGGACAGGGGCCAGGAAACACCATATATTTT. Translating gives CASTAGQGPGNTIYF.

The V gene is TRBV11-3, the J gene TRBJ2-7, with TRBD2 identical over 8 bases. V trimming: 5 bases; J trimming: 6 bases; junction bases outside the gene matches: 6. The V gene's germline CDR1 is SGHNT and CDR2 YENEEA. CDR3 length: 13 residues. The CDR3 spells CASSPGRASEQYF. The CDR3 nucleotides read TGTGCCAGCAGCCCCGGGAGGGCGAGCGAGCAGTACTTC.

The CDR3 region is CASSLGLYYGYTF. For the CDR3, the DNA is TGTGCCAGCAGTTTAGGCCTATATTATGGCTACACCTTC. The chain joins TRBV12-3 or TRBV12-4 to TRBJ1-2; D remains unclear. CDR3 length: 13 amino acids. V gave up 1 base and J gave up 5 bases, with 8 bases separating them.

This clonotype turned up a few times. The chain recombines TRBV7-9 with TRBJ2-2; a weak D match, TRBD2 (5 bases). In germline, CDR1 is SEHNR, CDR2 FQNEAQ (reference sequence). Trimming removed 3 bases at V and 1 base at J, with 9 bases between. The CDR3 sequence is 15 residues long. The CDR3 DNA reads TGTGCCAGCAGCTTTGCTAGCCTGAACACCGGGGAGCTGTTTTTT. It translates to CASSFASLNTGELFF. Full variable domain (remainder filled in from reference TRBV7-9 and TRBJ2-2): DTGVSQNPRHKITKRGQNVTFRCDPISEHNRLYWYRQTLGQGPEFLTYFQNEAQLEKSRLLSDRFSAERPKGSFSTLEIQRTEQGDSAMYLCASSFASLNTGELFFGEGSRLTVL.

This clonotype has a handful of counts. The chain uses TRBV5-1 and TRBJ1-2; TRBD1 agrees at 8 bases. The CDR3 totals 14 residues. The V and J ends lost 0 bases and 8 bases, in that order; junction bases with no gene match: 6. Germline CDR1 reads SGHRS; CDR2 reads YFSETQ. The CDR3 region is CASSLDGQGRGYTF. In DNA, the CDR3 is TGCGCCAGCAGCTTGGATGGACAGGGACGCGGCTACACCTTC.

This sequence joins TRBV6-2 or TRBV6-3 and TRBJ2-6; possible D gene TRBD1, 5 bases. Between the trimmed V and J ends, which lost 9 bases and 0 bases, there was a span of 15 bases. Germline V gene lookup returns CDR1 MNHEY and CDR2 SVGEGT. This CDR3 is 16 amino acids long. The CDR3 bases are TGTGCCAGTGGGGCAGGATTCTTCTCTGGGGCCAACGTCCTGACTTTC. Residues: CASGAGFFSGANVLTF.

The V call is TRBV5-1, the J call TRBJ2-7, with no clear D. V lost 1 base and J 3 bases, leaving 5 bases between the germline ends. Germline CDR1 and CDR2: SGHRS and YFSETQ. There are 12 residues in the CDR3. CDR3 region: CASSLTYYEQYF. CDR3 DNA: TGCGCCAGCAGCTTGACGTACTACGAGCAGTACTTC.

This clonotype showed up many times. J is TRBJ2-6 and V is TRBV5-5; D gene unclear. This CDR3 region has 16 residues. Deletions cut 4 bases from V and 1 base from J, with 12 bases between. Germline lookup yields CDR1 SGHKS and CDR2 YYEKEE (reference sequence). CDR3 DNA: TGTGCCAGCAGCCCTATTTTAGGGTCTGGGGCCAACGTCCTGACTTTC. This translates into CASSPILGSGANVLTF.

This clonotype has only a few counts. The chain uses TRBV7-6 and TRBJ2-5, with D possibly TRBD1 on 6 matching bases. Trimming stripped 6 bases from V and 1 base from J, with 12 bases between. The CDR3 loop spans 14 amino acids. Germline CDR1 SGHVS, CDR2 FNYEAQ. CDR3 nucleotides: TGTGCCAGCAGTCGATGGACAGCCCAAGAGACCCAGTACTTC. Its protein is CASSRWTAQETQYF.

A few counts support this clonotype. The CDR3 DNA sequence: TGTGCCAGCAGCGTAAGTGGGCGAAACACAGATACGCAGTATTTT. Its translation: CASSVSGRNTDTQYF. The chain combines TRBV11-2 with TRBJ2-3; D unclear. CDR3 length: 15 amino acids. Trimming shortened V by 5 bases and J by 2 bases, and 14 bases separated the two germline ends. Germline V gene data show CDR1 as SGHAT and CDR2 as FQNNGV.

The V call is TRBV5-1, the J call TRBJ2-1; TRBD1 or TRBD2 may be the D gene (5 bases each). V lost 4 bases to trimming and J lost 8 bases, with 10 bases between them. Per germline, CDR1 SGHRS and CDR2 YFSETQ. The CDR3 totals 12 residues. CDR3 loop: CASSTGTDEQFF. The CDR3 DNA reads TGCGCCAGCAGCACCGGGACGGATGAGCAGTTCTTC.

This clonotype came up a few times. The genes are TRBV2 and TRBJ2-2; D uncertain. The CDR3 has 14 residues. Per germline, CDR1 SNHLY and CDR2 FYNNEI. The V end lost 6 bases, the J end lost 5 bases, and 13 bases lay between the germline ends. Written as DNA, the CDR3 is TGTGCCAGCAGAGGGCGGTGGCTTACCGGGGAGCTGTTTTTT. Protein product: CASRGRWLTGELFF. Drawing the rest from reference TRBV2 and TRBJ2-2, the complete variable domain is EPEVTQTPSHQVTQMGQEVILRCVPISNHLYFYWYRQILGQKVEFLVSFYNNEISEKSEIFDDQFSVERPDGSNFTLKIRSTKLEDSAMYFCASRGRWLTGELFFGEGSRLTVL.

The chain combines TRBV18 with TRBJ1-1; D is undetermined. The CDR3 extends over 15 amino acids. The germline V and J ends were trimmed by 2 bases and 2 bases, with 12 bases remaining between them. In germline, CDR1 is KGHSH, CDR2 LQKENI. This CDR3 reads CASSPVGTTNTEAFF. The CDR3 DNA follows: TGTGCCAGCTCACCAGTGGGAACGACTAACACTGAAGCTTTCTTT.

CDR3 region: CASRVGVQETQYF. CDR3 sequence (DNA): TGTGCCAGCAGGGTGGGGGTCCAAGAGACCCAGTACTTC. The rearrangement joins TRBV2 to TRBJ2-5; D possibly uses TRBD1 or TRBD2 (5 bases each). The germline V gene encodes CDR1 SNHLY and CDR2 FYNNEI. Trimming removed 6 bases at V and 1 base at J, with 9 bases between. CDR3 length: 13 amino acids.

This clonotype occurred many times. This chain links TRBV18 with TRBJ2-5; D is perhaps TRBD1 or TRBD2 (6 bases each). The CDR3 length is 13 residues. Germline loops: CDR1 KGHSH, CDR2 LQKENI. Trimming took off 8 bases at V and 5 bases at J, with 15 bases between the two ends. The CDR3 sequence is CASSPTGRETQYF. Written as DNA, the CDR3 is TGTGCCAGCAGCCCTACAGGGAGGGAGACCCAGTACTTC.

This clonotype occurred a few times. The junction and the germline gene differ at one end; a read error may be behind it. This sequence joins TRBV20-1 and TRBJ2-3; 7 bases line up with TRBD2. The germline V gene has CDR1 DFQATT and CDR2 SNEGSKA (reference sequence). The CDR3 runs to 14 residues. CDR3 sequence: CSTSGGRVTDTQYF. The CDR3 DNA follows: TGCAGTACTAGTGGTGGGAGGGTCACAGATACGCAGTATTTT.

The CDR3 DNA is TGTGCCTGGCGTCCTTTGAATAATTCACCCCTCCACTTT. Amino acids: CAWRPLNNSPLHF. This rearrangement joins TRBV30 to TRBJ1-6; D not resolved. Between the trimmed V and J ends, which lost 5 bases and 5 bases, there was a span of 10 bases. The V gene's germline CDR1 is GTSNPN and CDR2 SVGIG (reference sequence). The CDR3 has 13 amino acids.

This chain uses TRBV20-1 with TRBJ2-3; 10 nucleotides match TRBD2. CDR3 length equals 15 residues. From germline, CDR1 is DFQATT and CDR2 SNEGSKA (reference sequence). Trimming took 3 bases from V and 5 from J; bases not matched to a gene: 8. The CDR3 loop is CSARKLAGNIDTQYF. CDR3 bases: TGCAGTGCTAGGAAACTAGCGGGGAACATAGATACGCAGTATTTT.